The 9 T cell receptor beta chains listed next were all sequenced from one sample in a study of neurological immune-mediated disorders. One entry per CDR3 protein, called by TCRdb with MiXCR from the 5' RACE reads. Among about 120,000 distinct CDR3 sequences, about 3.4% were seen once, and the ten largest hold 1.3%. The sequenced sample was PBMCs. The receptors shown here come from a woman aged 25 to 39 with multiple sclerosis.

At least ten counts were recorded for this clonotype. This chain connects TRBV6-2 or TRBV6-3 to TRBJ1-5; possible D gene TRBD1, 6 bases. The germline V gene has CDR1 MNHEY and CDR2 SVGEGT. The germline V and J ends were trimmed by 2 bases and 4 bases, with 21 bases remaining between them. The CDR3 length is 18 residues. CDR3 protein: CASSYVGASGGGNQPQHF. CDR3 DNA sequence: TGTGCCAGCAGTTACGTGGGGGCGAGTGGAGGTGGAAATCAGCCCCAGCATTTT.

This clonotype appeared many times. The V and J genes are TRBV4-3 and TRBJ2-7; D gene ambiguous. CDR1 and CDR2 (germline): LGHNA, YSLEER. V dropped 0 bases and J dropped 0 bases, with 12 bases sitting between them. The CDR3 has 16 residues. The CDR3 bases are TGCGCCAGCAGCCAAGATAAGGGATCCAGCTCCTACGAGCAGTACTTC. This gives the protein CASSQDKGSSSYEQYF.

This clonotype was counted between two and nine times. The V call is TRBV11-2, the J call TRBJ2-7; TRBD1 matches 8 bases. With V trimmed by 3 bases and J by 7 bases, 11 bases remained unmatched. CDR3 length: 15 residues. Per germline, CDR1 SGHAT and CDR2 FQNNGV. CDR3 sequence: CASSFLRGRIREQYF. CDR3 bases: TGTGCCAGCAGCTTCCTCAGGGGGCGTATAAGGGAGCAGTACTTC.

This clonotype came up many times. The chain joins TRBV6-5 to TRBJ1-2; D possibly corresponds to TRBD1 (6 bases). V shed 0 bases and J shed 7 bases, with 12 bases lying between them. Per germline, CDR1 MNHEY and CDR2 SVGAGI. The CDR3 contains 14 residues. CDR3 residues: CASSYSLGASGYTF. The CDR3 DNA reads as TGTGCCAGCAGTTACTCGTTGGGGGCTAGTGGCTACACCTTC.

This clonotype was picked up many times. The chain combines TRBV5-5 with TRBJ2-3; TRBD2 is a possible D gene (7 bases). V was clipped by 2 bases and J by 0 bases, with 31 bases between them. There are 22 residues in the CDR3. Germline CDR1 reads SGHKS; CDR2 reads YYEKEE (reference sequence). CDR3 DNA: TGTGCCAGCAGCTTAACAGGGAACGCGGGAGAGGAGTGGTACTATAGCACAGATACGCAGTATTTT. This gives the protein CASSLTGNAGEEWYYSTDTQYF.

At least ten counts were recorded for this clonotype. The J gene is TRBJ2-7, the V gene TRBV25-1; D is perhaps TRBD1 or TRBD2 (6 bases each). Trimming removed 1 base from V and 6 bases from J, with 16 bases in between. Germline V gives CDR1 MGHDK, CDR2 SYGVNS. The CDR3 has 15 residues. CDR3 sequence reads: CASSESRGRGLEQYF. As DNA, the CDR3 is TGTGCCAGCAGTGAATCCAGGGGCCGGGGGCTCGAGCAGTACTTC.

This clonotype was seen many times. The chain recombines TRBV7-2 with TRBJ1-2; D is possibly TRBD1 (5 bases). The germline CDR1 and CDR2 sequences are SGHTA and FQGNSA. The CDR3 contains 13 residues. Trimming cost V 5 bases and J 8 bases, with 15 bases left between them. The CDR3 reads CASSGAGLWGYTF. The CDR3 DNA is TGTGCCAGCAGCGGGGCAGGCCTGTGGGGCTACACCTTC.

This clonotype has only a few counts. At one end, the junction sequence differs from germline, possibly due to a read error. The gene calls are TRBV20-1 and TRBJ1-5; 7 nucleotides agree with TRBD1. CDR3 size: 13 residues. The germline CDR1 and CDR2 sequences are DFQATT and SNEGSKA (reference sequence). The CDR3: CSARQGGEKTQNF. The CDR3 coding sequence is TGCAGTGCTAGACAGGGGGGGGAAAAGACCCAGAATTTT.

This clonotype was counted many times. The V and J genes are TRBV6-6 and TRBJ2-7; 8 nucleotides align to TRBD1. The CDR3 totals 13 residues. V lost 8 bases and J lost 3; bases outside the gene matches: 6. Germline V gene lookup returns CDR1 MNHNY and CDR2 SVGAGI (reference sequence). CDR3 nucleotides: TGTGCCAGCGCCGGACAGGGAGGCTACGAGCAGTACTTC. It codes for CASAGQGGYEQYF.